The 2 T cell receptor beta chains below come from one sample, sequenced in a study of T cells expressing NK-cell markers. TCRdb reanalyzed the 5' RACE reads and collapses them to one entry per CDR3 protein, without DNA. The sample yields over 350,000 distinct CDR3 sequences, of which the top ten take up about 10%. The sample comprised blood T cells: a sorted CD56 or NKG2C T cell subset, CD4+ or CD8+ T cells, or bulk PBMC T cells (not recorded which). These receptors were taken from a woman aged 50 to 60 in good health.

The V call is TRBV10-2, the J call TRBJ2-3; as DNA is missing, the TRBD2 call by TCRdb cannot be tested. Per the germline V gene, CDR1 is WSHSY and CDR2 is SAAADI. CDR3 length: 14 amino acids. This CDR3 is CASKREGRTDTQYF.

This chain uses TRBV7-8 with TRBJ2-1; TCRdb proposes TRBD2, but this gene call is untestable without DNA. CDR3 length: 15 residues. Per germline, CDR1 SGHVS and CDR2 FQNEAQ. The CDR3 sequence: CASRGLSGSYNEQFF.